Each of the 7 T cell receptor beta chains below was sequenced from the same sample in a study of T cell responses to AZD1222 COVID-19 vaccine. The assay was immunoSEQ multiplex PCR, and TCRdb's table has in-frame clones only and misses some. Found here are more than 95,000 clones, around 91% of them singletons; the top ten hold about 48%. Sequencing used peripheral blood, obtained on day 0 of AZD1222 vaccination. These receptors were obtained from an adult in good health.

V usage is TRBV13 and J usage is TRBJ1-2, with 7 nucleotides matching TRBD1. Trimming took 5 bases from V and 4 from J; bases not matched to a gene: 10. The germline V gene has CDR1 PRHDT and CDR2 FYEKMQ (reference sequence). The CDR3 spans 15 residues. The CDR3 protein is CASSPGQDASYGYTF. CDR3 DNA sequence: TGTGCCAGCAGCCCAGGACAGGACGCAAGCTATGGCTACACCTTC.

The chain employs TRBV7-2 and TRBJ1-5; a possible D gene is TRBD1 (6 bases). Trimming took 4 bases from V and 7 from J, leaving 11 bases between them. CDR1 is SGHTA, CDR2 FQGNSA, per germline. This CDR3 has 13 residues. CDR3 DNA: TGTGCCAGCAGCTCCAGAGGGGGGCAGCCCCAGCATTTT. It codes for CASSSRGGQPQHF.

This clone was counted between two and nine times. This chain uses TRBV4-1 with TRBJ1-5; D is uncertain. The V gene's germline CDR1 is MGHRA and CDR2 YSYEKL. The CDR3 totals 16 residues. The V end lost 2 bases, the J end lost 0 bases, and 11 bases lay between the germline ends. The CDR3: CASSQNDKGSNQPQHF. CDR3 bases: TGCGCCAGCAGCCAAAACGACAAAGGTAGCAATCAGCCCCAGCATTTT.

This rearrangement joins TRBV19 to TRBJ1-3; D might be TRBD1 (5 bases). Germline V lookup: CDR1 LNHDA, CDR2 SQIVND (reference sequence). Trimming pared 5 bases from V and 0 bases from J, leaving 14 bases between. The CDR3 sequence is 16 residues long. The CDR3 loop is CASSPRGQLSGNTIYF. As DNA, the CDR3 is TGTGCCAGTAGTCCACGGGGCCAACTCTCTGGAAACACCATATATTTT.

The chain combines TRBV3-1 (or the pseudogene TRBV3-2) with TRBJ2-7; no clear D gene. The CDR3 loop spans 14 amino acids. The V and J ends lost 1 base and 7 bases respectively, with 14 bases between them. In germline, CDR1 is LGHDT, CDR2 YNNKEL (reference sequence). The CDR3 DNA sequence: TGTGCCAGCAGCCAAGCCCTGGCTCCGTGGGAGCAGTACTTC. The encoded protein is CASSQALAPWEQYF.

The rearrangement uses TRBV28 and TRBJ1-2, with TRBD1 as a possible D gene (6 bases). CDR3 length: 11 amino acids. Per germline, CDR1 MDHEN and CDR2 SYDVKM. Trimming stripped 6 bases from V and 7 bases from J, with 9 bases between. Written as DNA, the CDR3 is TGTGCCAGCAGCACAGGGTTTGGCTACACCTTC. This encodes CASSTGFGYTF.

This chain joins TRBV24-1 and TRBJ2-1; 7 nucleotides agree with TRBD1. From germline, CDR1 is KGHDR and CDR2 SFDVKD. This CDR3 has 15 residues. The V segment lost 7 bases and the J segment 4 bases; nucleotides outside the gene matches: 9. CDR3 residues: CATRRRDSKYNEQFF. CDR3 in DNA: TGTGCCACCAGGCGCCGGGACAGCAAGTACAATGAGCAGTTCTTC.